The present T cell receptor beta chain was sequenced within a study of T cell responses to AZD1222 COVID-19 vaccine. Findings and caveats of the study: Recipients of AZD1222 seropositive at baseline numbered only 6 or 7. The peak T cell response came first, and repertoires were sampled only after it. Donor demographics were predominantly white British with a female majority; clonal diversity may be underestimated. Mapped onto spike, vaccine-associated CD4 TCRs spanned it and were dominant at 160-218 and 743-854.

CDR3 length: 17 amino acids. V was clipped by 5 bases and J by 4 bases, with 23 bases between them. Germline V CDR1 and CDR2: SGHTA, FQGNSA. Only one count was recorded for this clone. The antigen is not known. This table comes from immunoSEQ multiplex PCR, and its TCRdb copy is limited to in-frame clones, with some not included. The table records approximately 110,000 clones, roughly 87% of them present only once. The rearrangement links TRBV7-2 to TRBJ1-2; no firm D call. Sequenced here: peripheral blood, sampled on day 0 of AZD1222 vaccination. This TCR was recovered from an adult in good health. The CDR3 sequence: CASSLRTRFVAPYGYTF. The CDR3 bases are TGTGCCAGCAGCCTCAGAACCCGGTTCGTGGCCCCCTATGGCTACACCTTC.